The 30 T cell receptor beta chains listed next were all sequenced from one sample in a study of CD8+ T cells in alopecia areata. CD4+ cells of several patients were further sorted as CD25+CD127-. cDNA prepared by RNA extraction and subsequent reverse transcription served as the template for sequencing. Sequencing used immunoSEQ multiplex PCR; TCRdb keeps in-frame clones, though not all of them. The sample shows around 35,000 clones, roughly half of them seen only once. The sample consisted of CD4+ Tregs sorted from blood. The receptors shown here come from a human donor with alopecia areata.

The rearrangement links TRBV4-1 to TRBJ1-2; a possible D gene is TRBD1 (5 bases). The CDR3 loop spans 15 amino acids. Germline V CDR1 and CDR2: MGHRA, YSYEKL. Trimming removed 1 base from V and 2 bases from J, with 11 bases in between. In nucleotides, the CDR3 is TGCGCCAGCAGCCAAGGGGACCGACTCAACTATGGCTACACCTTC. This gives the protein CASSQGDRLNYGYTF.

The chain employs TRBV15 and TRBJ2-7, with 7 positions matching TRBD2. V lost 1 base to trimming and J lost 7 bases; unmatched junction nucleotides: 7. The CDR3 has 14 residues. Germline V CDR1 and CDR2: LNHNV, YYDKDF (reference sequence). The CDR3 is CATSRVGGSGEQYF. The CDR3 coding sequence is TGTGCCACCAGCAGAGTGGGGGGGTCCGGGGAGCAGTACTTC.

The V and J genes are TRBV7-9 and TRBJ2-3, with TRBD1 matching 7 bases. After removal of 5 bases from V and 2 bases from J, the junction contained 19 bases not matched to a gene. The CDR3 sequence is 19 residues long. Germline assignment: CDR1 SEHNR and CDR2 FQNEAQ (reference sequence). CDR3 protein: CASSSPAHSSGQPTDTQYF. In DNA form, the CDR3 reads TGTGCCAGCAGCAGCCCAGCCCATTCATCGGGACAGCCCACAGATACGCAGTATTTT.

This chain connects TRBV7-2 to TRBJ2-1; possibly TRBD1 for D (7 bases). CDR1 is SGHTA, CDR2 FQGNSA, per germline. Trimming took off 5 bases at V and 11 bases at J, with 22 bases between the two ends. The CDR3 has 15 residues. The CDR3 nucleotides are TGTGCCAGCAGCCCTAACCGGGCGGGACAGACGAAGCAGTTCTTC. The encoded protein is CASSPNRAGQTKQFF.

The CDR3 is CASSSGGAVRQPQHF. The CDR3 coding sequence is TGTGCCAGCAGCTCAGGGGGCGCGGTCAGGCAGCCCCAGCATTTT. The chain is built from TRBV7-2 and TRBJ1-5; TRBD1 matches at 8 bases. J was trimmed by 7 bases and V by 4 bases; bases with no gene match: 9. Germline CDR1 is SGHTA and CDR2 is FQGNSA. The CDR3 covers 15 residues.

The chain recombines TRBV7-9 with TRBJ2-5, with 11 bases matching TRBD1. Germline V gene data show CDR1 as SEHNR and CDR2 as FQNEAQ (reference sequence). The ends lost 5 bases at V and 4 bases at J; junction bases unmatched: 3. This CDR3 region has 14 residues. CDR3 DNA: TGTGCCAGCAGCCCGGGACAGGGGGGAGAGACCCAGTACTTC. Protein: CASSPGQGGETQYF.

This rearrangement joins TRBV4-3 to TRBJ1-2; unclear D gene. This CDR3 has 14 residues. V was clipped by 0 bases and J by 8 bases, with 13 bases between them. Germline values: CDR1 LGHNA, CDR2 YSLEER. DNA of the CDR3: TGCGCCAGCAGCCAAGATTTAGCCCTCGGAGGCTACACCTTC. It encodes CASSQDLALGGYTF.

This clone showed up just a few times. CDR3: CASSVVPGGGTGELFF. CDR3 DNA sequence: TGTGCCAGCAGCGTAGTTCCCGGTGGGGGCACCGGGGAGCTGTTTTTT. The rearrangement uses TRBV9 and TRBJ2-2, with D perhaps TRBD1 or TRBD2 (5 bases each). V shed 0 bases and J shed 4 bases, with 13 bases lying between them. There are 16 residues in the CDR3. Germline lookup yields CDR1 SGDLS and CDR2 YYNGEE. The variable domain in full, completed from reference TRBV9 and TRBJ2-2, reads DSGVTQTPKHLITATGQRVTLRCSPRSGDLSVYWYQQSLDQGLQFLIQYYNGEERAKGNILERFSAQQFPDLHSELNLSSLELGDSALYFCASSVVPGGGTGELFFGEGSRLTVL.

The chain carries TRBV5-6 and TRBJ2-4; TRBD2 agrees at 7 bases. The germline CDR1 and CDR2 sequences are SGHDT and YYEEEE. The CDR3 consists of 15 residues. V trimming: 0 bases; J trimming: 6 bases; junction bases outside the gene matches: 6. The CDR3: CASSLVGGGVNIQYF. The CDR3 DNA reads TGTGCCAGCAGCTTGGTGGGCGGGGGTGTAAACATTCAGTACTTC.

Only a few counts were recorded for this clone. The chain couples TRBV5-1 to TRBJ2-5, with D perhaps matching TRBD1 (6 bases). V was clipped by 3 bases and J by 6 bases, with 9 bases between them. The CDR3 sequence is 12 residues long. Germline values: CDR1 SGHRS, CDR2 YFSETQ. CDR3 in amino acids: CASSSGTKTQYF. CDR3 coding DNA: TGCGCCAGCAGCTCAGGGACAAAGACCCAGTACTTC. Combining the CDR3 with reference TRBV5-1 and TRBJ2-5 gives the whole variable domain KAGVTQTPRYLIKTRGQQVTLSCSPISGHRSVSWYQQTPGQGLQFLFEYFSETQRNKGNFPGRFSGRQFSNSRSEMNVSTLELGDSALYLCASSSGTKTQYFGPGTRLLVL.

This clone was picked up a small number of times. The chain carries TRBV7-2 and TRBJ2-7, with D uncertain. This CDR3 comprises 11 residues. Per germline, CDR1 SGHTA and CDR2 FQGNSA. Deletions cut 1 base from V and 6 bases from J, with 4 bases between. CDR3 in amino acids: CASSLDREQYF. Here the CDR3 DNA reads TGTGCCAGCAGCTTAGATCGCGAGCAGTACTTC.

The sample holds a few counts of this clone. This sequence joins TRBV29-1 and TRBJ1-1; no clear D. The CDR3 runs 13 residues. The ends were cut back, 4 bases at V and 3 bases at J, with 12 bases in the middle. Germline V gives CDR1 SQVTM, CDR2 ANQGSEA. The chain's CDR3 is CSVALGLHTEAFF. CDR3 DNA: TGCAGCGTTGCCCTTGGTCTGCACACTGAAGCTTTCTTT.

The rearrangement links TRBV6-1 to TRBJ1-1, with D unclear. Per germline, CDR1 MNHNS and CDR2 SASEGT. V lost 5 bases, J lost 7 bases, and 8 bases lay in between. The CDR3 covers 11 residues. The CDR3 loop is CASSYVGEAFF. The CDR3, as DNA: TGTGCCAGCAGTTACGTCGGTGAAGCTTTCTTT.

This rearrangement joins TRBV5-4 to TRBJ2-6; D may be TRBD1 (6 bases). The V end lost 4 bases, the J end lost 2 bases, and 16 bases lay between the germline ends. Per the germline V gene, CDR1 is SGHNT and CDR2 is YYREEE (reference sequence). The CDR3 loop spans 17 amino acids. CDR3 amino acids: CASSPIQGIPGANVLTF. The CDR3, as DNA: TGTGCCAGCAGCCCGATCCAGGGGATCCCTGGGGCCAACGTCCTGACTTTC.

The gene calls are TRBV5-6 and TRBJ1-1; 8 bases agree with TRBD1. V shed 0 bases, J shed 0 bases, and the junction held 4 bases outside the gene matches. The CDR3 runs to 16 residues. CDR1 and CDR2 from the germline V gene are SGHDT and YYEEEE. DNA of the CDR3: TGTGCCAGCAGCTTGGAGACAGGGGTGATGAACACTGAAGCTTTCTTT. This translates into CASSLETGVMNTEAFF.

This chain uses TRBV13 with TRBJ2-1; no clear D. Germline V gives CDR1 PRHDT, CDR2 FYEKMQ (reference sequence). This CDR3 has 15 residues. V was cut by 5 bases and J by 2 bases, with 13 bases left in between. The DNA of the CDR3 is TGTGCCAGCAGCCGGATGCTAGGTACCTACAATGAGCAGTTCTTC. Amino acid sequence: CASSRMLGTYNEQFF.

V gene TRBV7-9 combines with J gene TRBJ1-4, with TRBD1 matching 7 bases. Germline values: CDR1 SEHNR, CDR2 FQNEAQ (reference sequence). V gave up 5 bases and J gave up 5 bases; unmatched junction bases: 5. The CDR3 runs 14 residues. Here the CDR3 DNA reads TGTGCCAGCAGCCCGGGACAGTCAAATGAAAAACTGTTTTTT. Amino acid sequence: CASSPGQSNEKLFF.

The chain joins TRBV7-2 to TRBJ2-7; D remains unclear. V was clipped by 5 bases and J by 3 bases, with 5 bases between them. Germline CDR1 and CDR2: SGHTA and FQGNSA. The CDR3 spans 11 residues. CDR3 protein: CASSPYYEQYF. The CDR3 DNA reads TGTGCCAGCAGCCCTTACTACGAGCAGTACTTC.

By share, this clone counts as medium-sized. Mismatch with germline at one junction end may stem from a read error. CDR3 DNA: TGCGGGACAGCGATCTACAATGAGCAGTTCTTC. Protein: CGTAIYNEQFF. The J gene is TRBJ2-1, the V gene TRBV7-8, with TRBD1 identical over 7 bases. This CDR3 has 11 amino acids. CDR1 and CDR2 from the germline V gene are SGHVS and FQNEAQ.

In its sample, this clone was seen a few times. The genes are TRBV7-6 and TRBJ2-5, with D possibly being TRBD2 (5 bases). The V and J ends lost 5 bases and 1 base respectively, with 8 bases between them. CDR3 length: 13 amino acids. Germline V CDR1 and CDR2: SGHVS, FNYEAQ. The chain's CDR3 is CASSPGSQETQYF. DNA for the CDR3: TGTGCCAGCAGCCCGGGGTCCCAAGAGACCCAGTACTTC.

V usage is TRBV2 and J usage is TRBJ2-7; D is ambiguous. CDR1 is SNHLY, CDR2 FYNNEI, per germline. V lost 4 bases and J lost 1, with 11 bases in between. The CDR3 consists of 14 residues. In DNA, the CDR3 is TGTGCCAGCAGTGGGTTCTTTTTATCCTACGAGCAGTACTTC. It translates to CASSGFFLSYEQYF. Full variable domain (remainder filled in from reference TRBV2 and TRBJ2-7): EPEVTQTPSHQVTQMGQEVILRCVPISNHLYFYWYRQILGQKVEFLVSFYNNEISEKSEIFDDQFSVERPDGSNFTLKIRSTKLEDSAMYFCASSGFFLSYEQYFGPGTRLTVT.

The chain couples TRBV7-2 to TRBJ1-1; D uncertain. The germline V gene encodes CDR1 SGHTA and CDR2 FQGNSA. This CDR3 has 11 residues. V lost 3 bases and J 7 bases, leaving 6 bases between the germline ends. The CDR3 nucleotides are TGTGCCAGCAGCTTGGACCGTGAAGCTTTCTTT. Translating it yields CASSLDREAFF.

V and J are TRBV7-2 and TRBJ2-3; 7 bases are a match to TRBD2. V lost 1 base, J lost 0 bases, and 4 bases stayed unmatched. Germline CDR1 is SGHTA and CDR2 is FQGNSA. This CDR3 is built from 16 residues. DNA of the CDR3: TGTGCCAGCAGCTTAGTACTAGCGACTAGCACAGATACGCAGTATTTT. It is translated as CASSLVLATSTDTQYF. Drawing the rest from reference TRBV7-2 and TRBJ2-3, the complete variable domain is GAGVSQSPSNKVTEKGKDVELRCDPISGHTALYWYRQSLGQGLEFLIYFQGNSAPDKSGLPSDRFSAERTGGSVSTLTIQRTQQEDSAVYLCASSLVLATSTDTQYFGPGTRLTVL.

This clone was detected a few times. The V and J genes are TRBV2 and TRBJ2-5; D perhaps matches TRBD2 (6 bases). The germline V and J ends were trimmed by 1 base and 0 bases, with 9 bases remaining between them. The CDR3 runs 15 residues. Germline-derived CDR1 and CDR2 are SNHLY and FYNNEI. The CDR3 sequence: CASSEVGGYQETQYF. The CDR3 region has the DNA TGTGCCAGCAGTGAAGTGGGGGGATACCAAGAGACCCAGTACTTC.

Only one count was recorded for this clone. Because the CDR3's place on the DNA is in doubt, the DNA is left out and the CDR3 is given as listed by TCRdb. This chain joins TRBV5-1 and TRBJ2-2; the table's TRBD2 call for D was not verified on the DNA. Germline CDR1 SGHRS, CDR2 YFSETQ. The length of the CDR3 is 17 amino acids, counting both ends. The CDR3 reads CASSSALGPRTPGSCFF.

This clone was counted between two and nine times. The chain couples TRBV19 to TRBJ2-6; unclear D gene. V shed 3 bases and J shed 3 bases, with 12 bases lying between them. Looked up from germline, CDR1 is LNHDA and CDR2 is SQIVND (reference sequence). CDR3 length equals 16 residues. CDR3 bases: TGTGCCAGTAGTATGTCGGCTTCCTTTGGGGCCAACGTCCTGACTTTC. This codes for CASSMSASFGANVLTF.

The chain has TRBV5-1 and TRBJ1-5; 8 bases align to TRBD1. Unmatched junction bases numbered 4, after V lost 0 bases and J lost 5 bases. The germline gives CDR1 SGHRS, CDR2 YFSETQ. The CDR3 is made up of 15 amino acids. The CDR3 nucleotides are TGCGCCAGCAGCTTGGGGACAGGGCGACATCAGCCCCAGCATTTT. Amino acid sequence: CASSLGTGRHQPQHF.

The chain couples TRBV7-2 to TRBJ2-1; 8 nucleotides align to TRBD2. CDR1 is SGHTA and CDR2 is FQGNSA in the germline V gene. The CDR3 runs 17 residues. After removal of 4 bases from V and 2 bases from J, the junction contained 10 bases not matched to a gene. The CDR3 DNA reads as TGTGCCAGCAGCTCGAATGCGTGGCGGGAGGCCTACAATGAGCAGTTCTTC. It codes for CASSSNAWREAYNEQFF.

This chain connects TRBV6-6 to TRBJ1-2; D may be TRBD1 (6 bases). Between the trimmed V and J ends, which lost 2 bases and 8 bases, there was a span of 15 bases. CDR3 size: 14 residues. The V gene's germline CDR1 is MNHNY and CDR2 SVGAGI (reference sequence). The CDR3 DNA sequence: TGTGCCAGCAGTTACCGGGCCCCGGACAGAGGCTACACCTTC. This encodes CASSYRAPDRGYTF.

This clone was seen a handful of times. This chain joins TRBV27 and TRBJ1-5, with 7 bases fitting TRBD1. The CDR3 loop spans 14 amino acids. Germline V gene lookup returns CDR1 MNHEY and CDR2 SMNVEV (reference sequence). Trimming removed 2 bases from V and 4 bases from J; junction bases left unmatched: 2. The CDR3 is CASSLGDSNQPQHF. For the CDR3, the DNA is TGTGCCAGCAGTTTAGGGGACAGTAATCAGCCCCAGCATTTT.